This TCR beta chain was captured by sequencing in a study of CD8+CD57+ T cells in acquired aplastic anemia. Study information: CD4+ and CD8+ cells, once sorted, gave DNA averaging about 3 ug. Some 9.9 million reads were obtained on average for healthy donor CD4+ cells.

Researchers used genomic DNA as the template to profile TCR beta VDJ and CDR3. TCRdb used MiXCR to reprocess the reads, holding one entry per CDR3 protein. The repertoire holds around 180,000 distinct CDR3 sequences, 55% to 70% seen once, with over 40% in the top ten. At least ten counts were recorded for this clonotype. No antigen is known for it. Findings of the study overall: The same twenty-nine CD8+ CDR3 sequences occurred in patients and in controls.

V lost 6 bases to trimming and J lost 3 bases, with 21 bases between them. The CDR3 runs 16 residues. The J gene is TRBJ2-7, the V gene TRBV12-3 or TRBV12-4; no definite D call. This TCR derives from a human donor in good health. Sequenced input: sorted CD4+, CD8+, or CD8+CD57+ T cells (not recorded which) from PBMCs. This CDR3 is CASSTASRGLSYEQYF. The CDR3 nucleotides read TGTGCCAGCAGCACCGCCTCACGAGGATTGAGCTACGAGCAGTACTTC.